This T cell receptor (beta chain) derives from a study of blood T cell repertoires in COVID-19 (dated by TCRdb to 2020 to 2021). Describing the broader study: Samples covering the acute and convalescent phases of COVID-19 were provided by collaborators in the United States, Italy and Spain. The prospective study material was composed of cDNA or gDNA derived from T cells, B-cell-depleted T cells, or PBMCs. Subjects who had been exposed to COVID-19, were actively infected with it, or had recovered from it provided the deeply sampled blood TCRbeta repertoires that made up the dataset. The repertoires were released in a freely available public database intended as a resource for research on the immune response to SARS-CoV-2. The samples were drawn from the first 160 participants of the ongoing ImmuneRACE study and from roughly 1,300 subjects provided by 6 global collaborators. The sample metadata nearly always contained a de-identified subject ID, COVID-19 status, age in years and sex. Where HLA class I and class II types were available, the types were taken from metadata supplied by the sample provider, not from assay-based typing.

Participants in the prospective study were aged about 18 to 95 years, lived in 20 to 30 United States geographic areas, and enrolled through a virtual design. Cohort assignment in the prospective study relied on participant-reported clinical history from a screening survey and a study questionnaire. Exposed participants were defined as having been in contact with someone with a PCR-confirmed or clinician-diagnosed COVID-19 case within 2 weeks of study entry. Each participant in the prospective study had whole blood, serum and a nasopharyngeal or oropharyngeal swab collected by mobile phlebotomists. Over a roughly 2-month period, participants in the prospective study had the option of providing additional blood draws and questionnaires. Blood samples from the prospective study were shipped frozen or at room temperature prior to DNA extraction. General study outcomes and caveats: How much clinical and demographic metadata was included differed by source and by participant, and the metadata was provided uncurated.

TCRbeta CDR3 regions were amplified from genomic DNA using the immunoSEQ Assay, a bias-controlled multiplex PCR. In the authors' own workflow: Nucleated cell counts per sample were estimated from amplification of reference gene primers within the assay. To quantify the absolute abundance of each unique TCRbeta CDR3 rearrangement, sequence reads were collapsed and filtered. Productive Simpson clonality was computed per sample as the square root of Simpson's diversity index over productive rearrangements. Held by TCRdb, this immuneACCESS table contains in-frame sequences only and omits some clones. Under half of the omission traces to an unresolved V gene where checked; the cause of the rest is unknown. The V and J calls and the clone size are those of that table, but D and trimming were determined from the DNA. The sample has 350,000 or so clones on record, about nine tenths of them singletons. The leading ten clones occupy about 0.94% of the sample.

On this clone: Its antigen is currently not known. One base away there is no much larger clone; base qualities are not given.

V and J are truncated by 4 bases and 5 bases respectively, leaving an intervening sequence of 9 bases. The CDR3 measures 13 amino acids from cysteine to phenylalanine. Only CDR3 DNA remains: 39 bases, in frame from the first base. The germline V gene (reference sequence) provides CDR1 LNHNV and CDR2 YYDKDF. Source material: PBMCs or T cells enriched from blood (not recorded which). The receptor comes from a young woman who had been exposed to COVID-19. In this chain, TRBV15 is recombined with TRBJ2-1, and the D gene may be TRBD1, 5 bases matching. The sequenced DNA: TGTGCCACCAGCACGAAAGGGGACAATGAGCAGTTCTTC. This encodes CATSTKGDNEQFF.